Sequencing of this T cell receptor beta chain was carried out in a study of T cell repertoires in cytomegalovirus infection. TCRdb re-analysed the reads in MiXCR, keeping a single row per CDR3 protein. This sample has more than 650,000 distinct CDR3 sequences, with roughly a third found just once. This clonotype showed up just a few times. The sequence was obtained from a human donor in good health (CMV status not recorded). Some clones in this sample may be carry-over from other donors' samples. The sequenced material came from PBMCs.

CDR3 loop: CASSFEAGTFYEQYF. CDR3 DNA sequence: TGTGCCAGCAGTTTTGAGGCGGGAACCTTCTACGAGCAGTACTTC. This sequence joins TRBV12-3 or TRBV12-4 and TRBJ2-7, with D perhaps matching TRBD2 (6 bases). V shed 3 bases and J shed 3 bases, with 15 bases lying between them. This CDR3 is 15 amino acids long.